These 25 T cell receptor beta chains originate from one sample sequenced in a study of T cell responses to AZD1222 COVID-19 vaccine. Here immunoSEQ multiplex PCR was the method, and the copy in TCRdb shows in-frame clones only, minus some. In the table there are about 120,000 clones, approximately 85% of which are singletons. The input for sequencing was peripheral blood, taken on day 0 of AZD1222 vaccination. The receptors originated from an adult in good health.

The chain recombines TRBV27 with TRBJ1-4; 8 bases line up with TRBD1. V shed 6 bases, J shed 8 bases, and the junction held 8 bases outside the gene matches. Germline V gene lookup returns CDR1 MNHEY and CDR2 SMNVEV (reference sequence). This CDR3 is 14 amino acids long. Here the CDR3 DNA reads TGTGCCAGCAGCAAGCAGGGGGCGCAGGAAAAACTGTTTTTT. Its protein product is CASSKQGAQEKLFF.

The chain is built from TRBV28 and TRBJ2-1; 8 bases are shared with TRBD2. The CDR3 length is 16 residues. Per the germline V gene, CDR1 is MDHEN and CDR2 is SYDVKM. V was clipped by 5 bases and J by 3 bases; unmatched bases: 9. CDR3 DNA sequence: TGTGCCAGCAGTCCCTACGGAGCGGGGGACTACAATGAGCAGTTCTTC. Translating it yields CASSPYGAGDYNEQFF.

The chain couples TRBV6-2 or TRBV6-3 to TRBJ2-6, with a tentative D call TRBD2 (6 bases). CDR3 length equals 16 residues. Germline V CDR1 and CDR2: MNHEY, SVGEGT. The V end lost 4 bases, the J end lost 0 bases, and 10 bases lay between the germline ends. CDR3 amino acids: CASSSDYDSGANVLTF. The CDR3 bases are TGTGCCAGCAGTTCGGACTATGACTCTGGGGCCAACGTCCTGACTTTC.

This chain connects TRBV5-1 to TRBJ1-2; 7 nucleotides agree with TRBD1. Trimming took 4 bases from V and 4 from J; bases not matched to a gene: 4. Germline V gene sequence: CDR1 SGHRS, CDR2 YFSETQ. This CDR3 is 13 amino acids long. The CDR3 sequence is CASSEGQIYGYTF. In DNA form, the CDR3 reads TGCGCCAGCAGCGAGGGACAGATCTATGGCTACACCTTC.

This clone came up many times. As DNA, the CDR3 is TGTGCCAGCAGCTCGCCCTGGGGGGCGGTCTATGGCTACACCTTC. Residues: CASSSPWGAVYGYTF. This chain links TRBV7-9 with TRBJ1-2; possible D gene TRBD1, 6 bases. CDR1 is SEHNR, CDR2 FQNEAQ, per germline (reference sequence). The length of the CDR3 is 15 residues. V lost 4 bases, J lost 4 bases, and 16 bases lay in between.

The chain has TRBV7-6 and TRBJ2-7; 8 nucleotides line up with TRBD2. The CDR3 runs 15 residues. Unmatched junction bases numbered 3, after V lost 2 bases and J lost 0 bases. Germline V gives CDR1 SGHVS, CDR2 FNYEAQ. In nucleotides, the CDR3 is TGTGCCAGCAGCTTACGGAGCGGGAGCTCCTACGAGCAGTACTTC. Amino acid sequence: CASSLRSGSSYEQYF.

V gene TRBV6-1 combines with J gene TRBJ1-5; D is possibly TRBD1 (6 bases). Trimming shortened V by 3 bases and J by 4 bases, and 7 bases separated the two germline ends. There are 13 residues in the CDR3. Germline V gene data show CDR1 as MNHNS and CDR2 as SASEGT. DNA for the CDR3: TGTGCCAGCAGTGACAGGGGAAATCAGCCCCAGCATTTT. Amino acids: CASSDRGNQPQHF.

The chain carries TRBV5-1 and TRBJ1-5; tentatively, D is TRBD1 (5 bases). V was trimmed by 0 bases and J by 5 bases, leaving 9 bases between them. Germline V gene lookup returns CDR1 SGHRS and CDR2 YFSETQ. This CDR3 is 14 amino acids long. DNA of the CDR3: TGCGCCAGCAGCTTGGTGGGGGGGGATCAGCCCCAGCATTTT. Its translation is CASSLVGGDQPQHF.

The chain is built from TRBV5-5 and TRBJ1-1; tentative D call: TRBD1 (6 bases). Trimming pared 3 bases from V and 1 base from J, leaving 10 bases between. The CDR3 runs to 14 residues. Germline values: CDR1 SGHKS, CDR2 YYEKEE (reference sequence). CDR3 residues: CASSWGHSNTEAFF. The CDR3, as DNA: TGTGCCAGCAGCTGGGGACATTCGAACACTGAAGCTTTCTTT. Full variable domain (remainder filled in from reference TRBV5-5 and TRBJ1-1): DAGVTQSPTHLIKTRGQQVTLRCSPISGHKSVSWYQQVLGQGPQFIFQYYEKEERGRGNFPDRFSARQFPNYSSELNVNALLLGDSALYLCASSWGHSNTEAFFGQGTRLTVV.

V is TRBV24-1 and J is TRBJ2-1, with 7 bases aligning to TRBD1. Unmatched junction bases numbered 7, after V lost 4 bases and J lost 2 bases. Germline CDR1 is KGHDR and CDR2 is SFDVKD. The CDR3 runs to 16 residues. The CDR3 region is CATSEAGGTPYNEQFF. As DNA, the CDR3 is TGTGCCACCAGTGAGGCAGGGGGAACCCCCTACAATGAGCAGTTCTTC.

The gene calls are TRBV29-1 and TRBJ2-7; TRBD1 matches at 12 bases. The CDR3 runs to 13 residues. The V and J ends lost 7 bases and 6 bases, in that order; junction bases with no gene match: 7. Per germline, CDR1 SQVTM and CDR2 ANQGSEA. As DNA, the CDR3 is TGCAGCGCCGCGGGACAGGGGGCCCTCGAGCAGTACTTC. It specifies CSAAGQGALEQYF.

J is TRBJ1-5 and V is TRBV30; D unclear. This CDR3 comprises 16 residues. Germline V gene lookup returns CDR1 GTSNPN and CDR2 SVGIG (reference sequence). V shed 0 bases and J shed 0 bases, with 12 bases lying between them. DNA of the CDR3: TGTGCCTGGAGTGTACGAGGCAGTTATAGCAATCAGCCCCAGCATTTT. Translating gives CAWSVRGSYSNQPQHF.

The chain couples TRBV7-3 to TRBJ2-3; 10 nucleotides line up with TRBD1. Germline lookup yields CDR1 SGHTA and CDR2 FQGTGA. V lost 5 bases, J lost 3 bases, and 5 bases stayed unmatched. The CDR3 is 15 residues long. CDR3 DNA: TGTGCCAGCAGCCCTGACAGGGGGCGGACAGATACGCAGTATTTT. Protein: CASSPDRGRTDTQYF. Using reference TRBV7-3 and TRBJ2-3 for the parts outside the CDR3, the full variable domain is GAGVSQTPSNKVTEKGKYVELRCDPISGHTALYWYRQSLGQGPEFLIYFQGTGAADDSGLPNDRFFAVRPEGSVSTLKIQRTERGDSAVYLCASSPDRGRTDTQYFGPGTRLTVL.

The chain recombines TRBV5-6 with TRBJ1-2; the match to TRBD1 covers 7 bases. After removal of 5 bases from V and 5 bases from J, the junction contained 9 bases not matched to a gene. Germline V gene lookup returns CDR1 SGHDT and CDR2 YYEEEE. The CDR3 runs to 14 residues. The CDR3 sequence: CASSSGQPFYGYTF. CDR3 coding DNA: TGTGCCAGCAGTTCGGGACAGCCGTTTTATGGCTACACCTTC.

The chain combines TRBV9 with TRBJ2-7, with TRBD1 matching over 10 bases. V dropped 4 bases and J dropped 4; count of bases not matched to a gene: 2. The germline V gene has CDR1 SGDLS and CDR2 YYNGEE. The CDR3 length is 13 residues. This chain's CDR3 is CASSMGQGYEQYF. CDR3 nucleotides: TGTGCCAGCAGCATGGGACAGGGGTACGAGCAGTACTTC.

V and J are TRBV6-1 and TRBJ2-5, with 7 bases matching TRBD2. In germline, CDR1 is MNHNS, CDR2 SASEGT. The V and J ends lost 2 bases and 5 bases, in that order; junction bases with no gene match: 5. This CDR3 comprises 14 residues. CDR3 nucleotide sequence: TGTGCCAGCAGTGAATCAGGGCGGGGGGAGACCCAGTACTTC. This codes for CASSESGRGETQYF.

The chain uses TRBV2 and TRBJ1-1, with TRBD1 matching over 7 bases. Germline CDR1 is SNHLY and CDR2 is FYNNEI. This CDR3 has 15 amino acids. V was clipped by 6 bases and J by 0 bases; unmatched bases: 7. This CDR3 is CASRERDRMNTEAFF. The CDR3 region has the DNA TGTGCCAGCAGGGAACGGGACAGAATGAACACTGAAGCTTTCTTT.

This clone was recorded once. The chain joins TRBV21-1 to TRBJ1-1. TRBV21-1 is termed a pseudogene. The CDR3 totals 12 residues. CDR3 protein: CASSPGWGWAFF. CDR3 coding DNA: TGTGCCAGCAGCCCCGGGTGGGGGTGGGCTTTCTTT.

This chain uses TRBV7-2 with TRBJ2-2, with 9 nucleotides matching TRBD2. This CDR3 is built from 17 residues. With 5 bases clipped from V and 1 base from J, the junction kept 8 bases outside the gene matches. The V gene's germline CDR1 is SGHTA and CDR2 FQGNSA. CDR3 sequence reads: CASSLSPLAGNTGELFF. Written as DNA, the CDR3 is TGTGCCAGCAGCCTTTCGCCACTAGCGGGGAACACCGGGGAGCTGTTTTTT.

In the case of this clone: At one end, the junction sequence differs from germline, possibly due to a read error. The chain carries TRBV5-1 and TRBJ2-7, with D possibly being TRBD1 (6 bases). Per germline, CDR1 SGHRS and CDR2 YFSETQ. This CDR3 comprises 14 residues. In DNA form, the CDR3 reads TGCGCCAGCAGTTTGGGGGACACCAAAAGGGAGCAGTACTTC. Protein: CASSLGDTKREQYF.

The chain is built from TRBV6-2 or TRBV6-3 and TRBJ2-7, with a possible D match to TRBD2 (7 bases). From germline, CDR1 is MNHEY and CDR2 SVGEGT. Trimming removed 5 bases at V and 3 bases at J, with 26 bases between. The CDR3 consists of 18 residues. In DNA form, the CDR3 reads TGTGCCAGCAGTCGGGGATTAGGGGGAGGGCCGCAATTCTACGAGCAGTACTTC. This translates into CASSRGLGGGPQFYEQYF.

The chain has TRBV27 and TRBJ2-7; either TRBD1 or TRBD2 may fit D (5 bases each). Trimming removed 4 bases from V and 0 bases from J, with 13 bases in between. The CDR3 spans 15 residues. The germline gives CDR1 MNHEY, CDR2 SMNVEV (reference sequence). This CDR3 reads CASSSGPGTSYEQYF. As DNA, the CDR3 is TGTGCCAGCAGTTCGGGACCTGGGACCTCCTACGAGCAGTACTTC.

The rearrangement links TRBV12-3 or TRBV12-4 to TRBJ1-5; D unresolved. V lost 1 base and J lost 4, with 5 bases in between. This CDR3 contains 13 residues. Here the CDR3 DNA reads TGTGCCAGCAGTTTAGTCCCTAATCAGCCCCAGCATTTT. Its protein is CASSLVPNQPQHF.

In its sample, this clone was seen a few times. This CDR3 is CASSSRTSANTGELFF. The CDR3, as DNA: TGTGCCAGCAGCTCCAGGACTAGCGCGAACACCGGGGAGCTGTTTTTT. J is TRBJ2-2 and V is TRBV7-8; TRBD2 matches 9 bases. This CDR3 has 16 amino acids. J gave up 0 bases and V 4 bases, and 3 bases lay outside the gene matches. Germline CDR1 and CDR2: SGHVS and FQNEAQ.

The chain has TRBV4-3 and TRBJ1-5; D ambiguous. V was trimmed by 9 bases and J by 0 bases, leaving 9 bases between them. The CDR3 runs to 13 residues. Germline V gene lookup returns CDR1 LGHNA and CDR2 YSLEER. CDR3 in DNA: TGCGCCAGTGGGGAATATAGCAATCAGCCCCAGCATTTT. This gives the protein CASGEYSNQPQHF.